Listed below are T cell receptor beta chains from one sample, sequenced in a study of blood T cell repertoires in COVID-19. Clones were sequenced by immunoSEQ multiplex PCR, and TCRdb holds only the in-frame ones, with some missing. The sample yields around 450,000 clones, roughly 88% seen once. The specimen sequenced was PBMCs or T cells enriched from blood (not recorded which). These TCRs come from a man younger than 35 who had recovered from COVID-19. Both conserved end residues are part of each CDR3. D genes are given only for firm matches. Size is omitted from some rows. Given values are once, few, many or a class for expanded clones.

TRBD2	-	TRBV7-2	TRBJ2-7	17	TGTGCCAGCAGCTTAAGAAGCCTGGCTAGCGGATCCTACGAGCAGTACTTC	CASSLRSLASGSYEQYF
TRBD2	-	TRBV5-1	TRBJ2-3	17	TGCGCCAGCAGCTCGGGACTAGCGGGAGGATATGGAGATACGCAGTATTTT	CASSSGLAGGYGDTQYF
TRBD1	-	TRBV19	TRBJ1-2	13	TGTGCCAGTAGTATGAACAGGGGTGGAGGCTACACCTTC	CASSMNRGGGYTF
-	-	TRBV2	TRBJ1-3	17	TGTGCCAGCAGCTTGGACTTAATTGATAACTCTGGAAACACCATATATTTT	CASSLDLIDNSGNTIYF
TRBD1	few	TRBV5-1	TRBJ1-6	17	TGCGCCAGCAGCTTGGTCCCACGGGGACAGGGAGAGTCACCCCTCCACTTT	CASSLVPRGQGESPLHF
TRBD2	-	TRBV13	TRBJ2-1	16	TGTGCCAGCAGCCGCCACTGGAGCGGGATAGTAGATGAGCAGTTCTTC	CASSRHWSGIVDEQFF
TRBD1	-	TRBV5-6	TRBJ1-5	15	TGTGCCAGCAGCTCCCGGGACAGCTACTATCAGCCCCAGCATTTT	CASSSRDSYYQPQHF
TRBD2	-	TRBV3-1/TRBV3-2	TRBJ2-4	19	TGTGCCAGCAGCCAAGACGGACTAGCGGGAGGACGGAGCAAAAACATTCAGTACTTC	CASSQDGLAGGRSKNIQYF
TRBD1	-	TRBV5-6	TRBJ2-7	16	TGTGCCAGCAGTTCCACCGGGACAGGGAGGTTTTACGAGCAGTACTTC	CASSSTGTGRFYEQYF
-	few	TRBV30	TRBJ1-5	13	TGTGCCTGGAGTGTACGGGGAGGCCAGCCCCAGCATTTT	CAWSVRGGQPQHF
-	-	TRBV3-1/TRBV3-2	TRBJ2-7	15	TGTGCCAGCAGCCCCTCAGGGTATTTAGGCCGCGAGCAGTACTTC	CASSPSGYLGREQYF
-	-	TRBV6-5	TRBJ1-1	13	TGTGCCAGCAGTAAAACAGGGAACACTGAAGCTTTCTTT	CASSKTGNTEAFF
-	-	TRBV12-5	TRBJ1-5	16	TGTGCTAGTGGTTTGTTTCAGGGCGGCGGCAATCAGCCCCAGCATTTT	CASGLFQGGGNQPQHF
TRBD2	-	TRBV5-1	TRBJ2-1	14	TGCGCCAGCAGCTTGGTGGTGGGAGGGGATGAGCAGTTCTTC	CASSLVVGGDEQFF
-	-	TRBV7-6	TRBJ1-4	15	TGTGCCAGCAGCTCTGTTCGGGGGACTAATGAAAAACTGTTTTTT	CASSSVRGTNEKLFF
-	-	TRBV3-1/TRBV3-2	TRBJ1-1	15	TGTGCCAGCAGCCAAAAGTTTGGGGGCAGAACTGAAGCTTTCTTT	CASSQKFGGRTEAFF